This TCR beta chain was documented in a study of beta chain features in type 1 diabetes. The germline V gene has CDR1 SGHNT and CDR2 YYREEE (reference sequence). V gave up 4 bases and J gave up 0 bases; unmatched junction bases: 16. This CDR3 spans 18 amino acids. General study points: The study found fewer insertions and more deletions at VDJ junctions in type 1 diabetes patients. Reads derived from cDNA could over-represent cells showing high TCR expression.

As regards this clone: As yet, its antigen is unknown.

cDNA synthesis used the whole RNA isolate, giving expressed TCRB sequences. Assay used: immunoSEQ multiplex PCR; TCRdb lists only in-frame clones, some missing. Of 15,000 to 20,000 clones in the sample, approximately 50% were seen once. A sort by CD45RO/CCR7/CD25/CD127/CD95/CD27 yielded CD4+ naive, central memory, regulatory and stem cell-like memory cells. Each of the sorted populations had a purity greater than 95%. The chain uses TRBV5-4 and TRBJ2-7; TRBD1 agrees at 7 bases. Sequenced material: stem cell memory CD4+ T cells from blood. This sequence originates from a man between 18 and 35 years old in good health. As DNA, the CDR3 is TGTGCCAGCAGCCCAATGGGACAGTCGAGGGGGAGCTCCTACGAGCAGTACTTC. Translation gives CASSPMGQSRGSSYEQYF.